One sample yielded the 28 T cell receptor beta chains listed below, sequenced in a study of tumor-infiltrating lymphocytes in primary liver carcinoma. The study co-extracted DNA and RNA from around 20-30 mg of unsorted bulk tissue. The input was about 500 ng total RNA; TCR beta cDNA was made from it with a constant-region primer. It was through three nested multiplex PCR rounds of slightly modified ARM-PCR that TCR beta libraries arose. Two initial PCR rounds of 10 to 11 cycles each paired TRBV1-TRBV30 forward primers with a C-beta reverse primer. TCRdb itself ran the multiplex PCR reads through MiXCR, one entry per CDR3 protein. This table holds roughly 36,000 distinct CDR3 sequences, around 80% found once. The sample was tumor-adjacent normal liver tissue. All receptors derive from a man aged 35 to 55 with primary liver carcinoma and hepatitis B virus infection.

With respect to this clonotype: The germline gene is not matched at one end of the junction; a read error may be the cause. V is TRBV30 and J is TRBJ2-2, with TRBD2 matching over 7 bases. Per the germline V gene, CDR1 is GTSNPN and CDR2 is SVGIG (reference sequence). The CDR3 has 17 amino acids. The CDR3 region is CAWIGSGRPINTGDLFF. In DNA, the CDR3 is TGTGCCTGGATTGGTAGCGGGCGGCCGATAAACACCGGGGATCTGTTTTTT.

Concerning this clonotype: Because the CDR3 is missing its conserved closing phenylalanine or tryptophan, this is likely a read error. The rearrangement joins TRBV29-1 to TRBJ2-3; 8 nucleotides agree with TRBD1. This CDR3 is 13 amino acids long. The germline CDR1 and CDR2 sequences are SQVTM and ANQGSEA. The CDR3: CRVARGPADTQYY. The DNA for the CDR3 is TGCAGAGTTGCCAGGGGGCCAGCAGATACGCAGTATTAT.

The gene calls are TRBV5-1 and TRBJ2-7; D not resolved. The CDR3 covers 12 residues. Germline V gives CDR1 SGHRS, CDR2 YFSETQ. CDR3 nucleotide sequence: TGCGTCAACAGACATACCGACGATGAGCAGTACTTC. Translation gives CVNRHTDDEQYF. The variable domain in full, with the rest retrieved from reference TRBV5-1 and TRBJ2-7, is KAGVTQTPRYLIKTRGQQVTLSCSPISGHRSVSWYQQTPGQGLQFLFEYFSETQRNKGNFPGRFSGRQFSNSRSEMNVSTLELGDSALYLCVNRHTDDEQYFGPGTRLTVT.

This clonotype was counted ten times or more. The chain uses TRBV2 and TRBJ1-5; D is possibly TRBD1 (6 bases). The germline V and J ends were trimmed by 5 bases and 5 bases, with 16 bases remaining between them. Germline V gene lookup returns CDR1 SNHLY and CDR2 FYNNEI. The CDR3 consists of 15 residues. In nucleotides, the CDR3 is TGTGCCAGCAGTTTACAGGGCACCCCTGATCAGCCCCAGCATTTT. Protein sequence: CASSLQGTPDQPQHF. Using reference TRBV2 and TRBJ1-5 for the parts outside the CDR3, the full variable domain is EPEVTQTPSHQVTQMGQEVILRCVPISNHLYFYWYRQILGQKVEFLVSFYNNEISEKSEIFDDQFSVERPDGSNFTLKIRSTKLEDSAMYFCASSLQGTPDQPQHFGDGTRLSIL.

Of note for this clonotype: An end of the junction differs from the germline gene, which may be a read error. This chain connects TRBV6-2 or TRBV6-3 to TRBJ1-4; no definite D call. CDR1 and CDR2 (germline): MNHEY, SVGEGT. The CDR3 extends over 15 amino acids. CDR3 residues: CASRALVRTNEKVFF. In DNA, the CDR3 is TGTGCCAGCAGAGCATTGGTTCGGACTAATGAAAAAGTGTTTTTT.

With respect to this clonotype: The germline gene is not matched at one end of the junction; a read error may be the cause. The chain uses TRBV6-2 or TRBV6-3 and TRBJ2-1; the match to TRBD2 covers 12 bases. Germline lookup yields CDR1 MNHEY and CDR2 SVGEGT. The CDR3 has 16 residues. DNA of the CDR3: TGTGCCAGCAGTTCCTGGACTAGCGGGGACTACAATGAGCGGTTCTTC. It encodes CASSSWTSGDYNERFF.

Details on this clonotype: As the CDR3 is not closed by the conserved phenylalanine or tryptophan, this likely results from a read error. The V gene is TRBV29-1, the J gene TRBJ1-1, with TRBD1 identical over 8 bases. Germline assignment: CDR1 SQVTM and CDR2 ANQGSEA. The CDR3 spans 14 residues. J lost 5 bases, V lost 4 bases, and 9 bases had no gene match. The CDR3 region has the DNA TGCAGCGTTGTGACAGGGGTGGGGGAAACTGAAGCTTTCTCT. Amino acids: CSVVTGVGETEAFS.

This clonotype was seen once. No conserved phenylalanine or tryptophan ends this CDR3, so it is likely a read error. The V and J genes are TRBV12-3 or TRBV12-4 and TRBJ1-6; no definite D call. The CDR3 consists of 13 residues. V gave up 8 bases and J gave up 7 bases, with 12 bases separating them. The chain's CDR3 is CASSLGGNSPLHY. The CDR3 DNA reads TGTGCCAGCTCATTGGGTGGGAATTCACCCCTCCACTAT.

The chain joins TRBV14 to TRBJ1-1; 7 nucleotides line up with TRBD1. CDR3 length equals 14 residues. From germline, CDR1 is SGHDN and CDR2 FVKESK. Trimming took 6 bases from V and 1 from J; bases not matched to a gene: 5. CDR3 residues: CASRGTEGNTEAFF. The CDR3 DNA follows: TGTGCCAGCAGAGGGACAGAGGGGAACACTGAAGCTTTCTTT.

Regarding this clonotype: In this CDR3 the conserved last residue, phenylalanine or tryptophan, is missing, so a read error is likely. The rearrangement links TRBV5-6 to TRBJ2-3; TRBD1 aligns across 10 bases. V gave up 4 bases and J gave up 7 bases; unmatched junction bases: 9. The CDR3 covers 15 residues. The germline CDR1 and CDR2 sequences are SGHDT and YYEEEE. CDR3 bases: TGTGCCAGCAGCCCGGAGACAGGGGGCCCACATACGCAGTATATG. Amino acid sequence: CASSPETGGPHTQYM.

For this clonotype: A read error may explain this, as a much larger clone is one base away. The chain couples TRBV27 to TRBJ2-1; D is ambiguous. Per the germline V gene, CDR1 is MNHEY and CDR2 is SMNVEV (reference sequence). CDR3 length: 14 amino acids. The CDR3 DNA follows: TGTGTCAGCAGCCACACTACAGCGTACAATGAGCAGTTCTTC. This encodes CVSSHTTAYNEQFF.

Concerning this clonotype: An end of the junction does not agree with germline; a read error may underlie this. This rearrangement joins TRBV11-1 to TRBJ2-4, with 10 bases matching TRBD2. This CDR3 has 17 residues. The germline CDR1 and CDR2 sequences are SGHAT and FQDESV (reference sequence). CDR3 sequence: CAGSFPGTSGTQNIQYF. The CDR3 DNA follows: TGTGCCGGCAGCTTTCCCGGCACTAGCGGGACCCAAAACATTCAGTACTTC.

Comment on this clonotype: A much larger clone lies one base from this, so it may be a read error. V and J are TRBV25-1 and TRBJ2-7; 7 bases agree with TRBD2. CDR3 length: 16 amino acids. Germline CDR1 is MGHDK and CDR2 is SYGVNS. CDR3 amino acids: CASIEYKSAAGCEQYF. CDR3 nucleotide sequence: TGTGCCAGCATTGAATATAAGTCGGCAGCGGGATGTGAGCAGTACTTC.

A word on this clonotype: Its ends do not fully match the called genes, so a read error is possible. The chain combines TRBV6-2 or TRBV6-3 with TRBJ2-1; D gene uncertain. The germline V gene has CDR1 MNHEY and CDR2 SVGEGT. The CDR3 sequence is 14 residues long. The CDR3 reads CARSPEIPGNKQFF. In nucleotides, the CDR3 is TGTGCCAGGAGCCCCGAGATACCCGGCAATAAGCAGTTCTTC.

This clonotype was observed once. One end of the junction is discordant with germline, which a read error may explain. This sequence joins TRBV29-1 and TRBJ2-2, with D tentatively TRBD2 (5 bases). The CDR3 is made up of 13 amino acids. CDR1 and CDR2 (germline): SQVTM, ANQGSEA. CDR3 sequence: CSVQDSNAGELFF. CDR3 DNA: TGCAGCGTTCAGGACTCGAATGCCGGGGAGTTGTTTTTT.

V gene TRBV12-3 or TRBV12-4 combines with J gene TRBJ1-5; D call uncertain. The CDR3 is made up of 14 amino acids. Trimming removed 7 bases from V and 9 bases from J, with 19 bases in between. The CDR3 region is CASNLGSGFLPQHF. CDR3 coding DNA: TGTGCCAGCAATTTGGGGTCAGGTTTTTTGCCCCAGCATTTT.

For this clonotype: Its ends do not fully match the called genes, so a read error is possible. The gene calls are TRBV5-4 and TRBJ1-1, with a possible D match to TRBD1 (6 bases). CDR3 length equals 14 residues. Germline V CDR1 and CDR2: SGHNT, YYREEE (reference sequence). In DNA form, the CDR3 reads TGTGCCAGCAGCTTGTCATGGGGGGCTACTGGAGCTTCCTTT. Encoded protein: CASSLSWGATGASF.

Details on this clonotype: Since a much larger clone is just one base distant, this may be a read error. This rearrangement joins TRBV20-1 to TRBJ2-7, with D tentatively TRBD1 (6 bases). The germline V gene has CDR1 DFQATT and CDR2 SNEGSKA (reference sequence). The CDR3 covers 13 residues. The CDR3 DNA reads TGCAGTGCCCCAGGGGCAGGGATCCACGATCAGTACTTC. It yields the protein CSAPGAGIHDQYF.

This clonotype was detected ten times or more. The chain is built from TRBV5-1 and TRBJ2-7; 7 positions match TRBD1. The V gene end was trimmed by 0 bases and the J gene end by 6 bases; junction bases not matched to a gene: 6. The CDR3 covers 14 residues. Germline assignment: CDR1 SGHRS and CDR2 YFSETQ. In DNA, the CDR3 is TGCGCCAGCAGCTTGGCAGGGGGTGAATCCGAGCAGTACTTC. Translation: CASSLAGGESEQYF.

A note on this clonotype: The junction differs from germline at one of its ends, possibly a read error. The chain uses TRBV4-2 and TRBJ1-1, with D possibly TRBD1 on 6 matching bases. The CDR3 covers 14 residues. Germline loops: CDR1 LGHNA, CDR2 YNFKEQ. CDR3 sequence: CASSQGNWGTEVFF. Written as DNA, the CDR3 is TGTGCCAGCAGTCAGGGGAATTGGGGAACTGAAGTTTTCTTT.

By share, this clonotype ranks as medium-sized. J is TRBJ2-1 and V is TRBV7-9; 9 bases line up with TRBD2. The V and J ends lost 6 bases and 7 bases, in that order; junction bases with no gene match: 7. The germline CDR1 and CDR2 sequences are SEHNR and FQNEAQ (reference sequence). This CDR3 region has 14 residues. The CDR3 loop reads CASSSSGTGNEQFF. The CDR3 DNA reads TGTGCCAGCAGTTCTAGCGGGACGGGTAATGAGCAGTTCTTC.

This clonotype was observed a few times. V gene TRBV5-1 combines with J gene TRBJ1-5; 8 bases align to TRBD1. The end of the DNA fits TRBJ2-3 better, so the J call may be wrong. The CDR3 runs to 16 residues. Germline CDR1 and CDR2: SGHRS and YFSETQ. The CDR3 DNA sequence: TGCGCCAGCAGCTGGGGTGAACAGGGGGTAAATCAGCCCCAGTATTTT. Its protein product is CASSWGEQGVNQPQYF.

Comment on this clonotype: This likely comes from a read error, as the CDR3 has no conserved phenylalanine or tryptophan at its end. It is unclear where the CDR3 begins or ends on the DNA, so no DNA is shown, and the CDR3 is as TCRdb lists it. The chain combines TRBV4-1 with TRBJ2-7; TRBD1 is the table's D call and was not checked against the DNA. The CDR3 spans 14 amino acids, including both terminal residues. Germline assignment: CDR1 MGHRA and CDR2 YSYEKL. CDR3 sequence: CASSQEDRSYEQYI.

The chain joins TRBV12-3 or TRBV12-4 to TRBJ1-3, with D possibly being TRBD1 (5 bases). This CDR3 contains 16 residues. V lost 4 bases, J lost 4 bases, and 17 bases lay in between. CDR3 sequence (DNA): TGTGCCAGCAGTTCAGCGGGGGAACTCTCAGGAAACACCATATATTTT. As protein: CASSSAGELSGNTIYF.

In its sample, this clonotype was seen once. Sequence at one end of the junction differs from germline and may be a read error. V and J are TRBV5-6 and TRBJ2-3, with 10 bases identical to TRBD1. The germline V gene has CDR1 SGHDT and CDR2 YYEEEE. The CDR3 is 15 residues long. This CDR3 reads CASSQETGGPHTQYF. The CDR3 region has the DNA TGCGCCAGCAGCCAGGAGACAGGGGGCCCACATACACAGTATTTT.

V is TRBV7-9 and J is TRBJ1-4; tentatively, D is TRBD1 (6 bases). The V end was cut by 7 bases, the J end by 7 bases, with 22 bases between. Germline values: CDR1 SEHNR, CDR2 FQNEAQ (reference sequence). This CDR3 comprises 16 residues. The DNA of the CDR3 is TGTGCCAGCAACCATCCGGGACAAGGGAAAGGTGAAAAACTGTTTTTT. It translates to CASNHPGQGKGEKLFF.

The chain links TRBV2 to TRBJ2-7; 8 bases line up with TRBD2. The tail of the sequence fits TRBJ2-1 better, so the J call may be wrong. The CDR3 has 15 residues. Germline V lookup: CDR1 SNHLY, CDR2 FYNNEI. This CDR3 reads CASSQRGSSYNEQFF. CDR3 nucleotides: TGTGCCAGCAGTCAGCGGGGGAGCTCCTACAATGAGCAGTTCTTC.

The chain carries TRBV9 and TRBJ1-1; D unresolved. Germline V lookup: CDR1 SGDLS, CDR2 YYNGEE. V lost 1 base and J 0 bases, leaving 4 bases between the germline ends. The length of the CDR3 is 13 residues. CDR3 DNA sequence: TGTGCCAGCAGCGTACCGGTGAACACTGAAGCTTTCTTT. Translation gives CASSVPVNTEAFF.